This T cell receptor beta chain derives from a study of cytomegalovirus exposure and HLA in healthy donors. Regarding this clone: Antigen specificity is unknown.

Whole-study findings and limits: TCR beta chain V- and J-gene trimming was linked, in a later analysis, to a missense variant in DCLRE1C. Later on, an analysis tied approximately 17,000 TCR beta sequences to HLA alleles at 0.05 false discovery rate.

In the PCR, 60 Vbeta and 13 Jbeta primers were used. Libraries were prepared by immunoSEQ multiplex PCR; TCRdb keeps only in-frame clonotypes and omits some of them. The profile shows roughly 110,000 clones, over 75% of them singletons. Germline V CDR1 and CDR2: SGHTA, FQGNSA. The CDR3 consists of 14 residues. Trimming removed 6 bases from V and 4 bases from J; junction bases left unmatched: 4. This receptor was identified in a man aged 55 to 70 in good health and CMV-seronegative. The chain recombines TRBV7-2 with TRBJ1-5; TRBD1 aligns across 9 bases. The sample taken for sequencing was PBMCs. The CDR3 nucleotides read TGTGCCAGCAGTTCGACAGGGGGTAATCAGCCCCAGCATTTT. Amino acids: CASSSTGGNQPQHF.